This T cell receptor beta chain comes out of a study of brain T cells in children with intractable seizures. V gave up 4 bases and J gave up 4 bases, with 13 bases separating them. Germline loops: CDR1 SNHLY, CDR2 FYNNEI. CDR3 length equals 15 residues. The protocol was immunoSEQ multiplex PCR, while the TCRdb copy is restricted to in-frame clones and leaves out a portion. The sample lists 340,000 or so clones, over 90% seen once, with around 6% in the top ten. Documented time point: blood from clinic visit 5 months post-surgery; TSC patient then seizure free. Surgery cases with the highest brain T cell transcript signatures were chosen for sequencing. At least one anti-epileptic drug was given before surgery.

The chain couples TRBV2 to TRBJ1-4, with TRBD1 as a possible D gene (6 bases). This sequence originates from a boy in the first two years of life with tuberous sclerosis and intractable seizures. The source material was peripheral blood, sampled approximately 5 months after surgery. CDR3 nucleotide sequence: TGTGCCAGCAGTGGTCAGGGGATCGGTAATGAAAAACTGTTTTTT. Protein: CASSGQGIGNEKLFF.